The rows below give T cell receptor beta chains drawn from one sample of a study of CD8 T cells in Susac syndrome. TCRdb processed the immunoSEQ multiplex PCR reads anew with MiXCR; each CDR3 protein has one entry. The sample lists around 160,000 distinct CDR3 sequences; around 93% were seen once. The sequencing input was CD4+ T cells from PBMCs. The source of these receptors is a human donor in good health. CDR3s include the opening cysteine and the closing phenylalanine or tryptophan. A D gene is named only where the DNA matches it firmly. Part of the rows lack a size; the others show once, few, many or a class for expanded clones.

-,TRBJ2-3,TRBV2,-,CASRTDTQYF,TGTGCCAGCAGGACAGATACGCAGTATTTT
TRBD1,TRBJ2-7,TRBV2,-,CASSEDRGPYEQYF,TGTGCCAGCAGTGAAGACAGGGGGCCTTACGAGCAGTACTTC
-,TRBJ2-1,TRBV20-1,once,CSARSTALGVYNEQFF,TGCAGTGCTAGGTCGACAGCCCTGGGGGTATACAATGAGCAGTTCTTC
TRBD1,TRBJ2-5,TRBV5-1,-,CASSLIQGRETQYF,TGCGCCAGCAGCTTGATACAGGGGAGAGAGACCCAGTACTTC
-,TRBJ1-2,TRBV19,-,CASSTDINYGYTF,TGTGCCAGTAGTACCGATATTAACTATGGCTACACCTTC
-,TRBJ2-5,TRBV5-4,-,CASSQDRRYQETQYF,TGTGCCAGCAGCCAAGACAGGCGTTACCAAGAGACCCAGTACTTC
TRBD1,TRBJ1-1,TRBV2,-,CAGDRGRTEAFF,TGTGCCGGCGACAGGGGGCGTACTGAAGCTTTCTTT
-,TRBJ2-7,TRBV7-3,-,CASSLTGGYPYEQYF,TGTGCCAGCAGCTTAACCGGGGGTTACCCCTACGAGCAGTACTTC
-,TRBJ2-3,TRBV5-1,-,CASSSSGLQDTQYF,TGCGCCAGCAGCTCCAGCGGGCTGCAGGATACGCAGTATTTT
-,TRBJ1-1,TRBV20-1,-,CSARGRDTNTEAFF,TGCAGTGCTAGGGGCCGGGACACAAACACTGAAGCTTTCTTT
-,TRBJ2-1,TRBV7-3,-,CASSLGGTTYNEQFF,TGTGCCAGCAGCTTAGGGGGGACGACCTACAATGAGCAGTTCTTC
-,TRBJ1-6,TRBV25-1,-,CASSRYNSPLHF,TGTGCCAGCAGTCGCTATAATTCACCCCTCCACTTT
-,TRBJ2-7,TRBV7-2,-,CASSLQDGSYEQYF,TGTGCCAGCAGCTTACAAGACGGCTCCTACGAGCAGTACTTC
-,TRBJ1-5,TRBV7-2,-,CASSLAGYGQPQHF,TGTGCCAGCAGCTTAGCGGGGTACGGTCAGCCCCAGCATTTT
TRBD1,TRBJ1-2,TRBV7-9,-,CASSQGWTGEGYTF,TGTGCCAGCAGCCAAGGATGGACAGGGGAGGGCTACACCTTC
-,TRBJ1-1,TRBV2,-,CASSVQSNTEAFF,TGTGCCAGCAGTGTACAGTCGAACACTGAAGCTTTCTTT
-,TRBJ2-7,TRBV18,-,CASSPPSGTNEQYF,TGTGCCAGCTCCCCCCCGTCCGGGACGAACGAGCAGTACTTC
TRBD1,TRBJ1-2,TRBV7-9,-,CASSFTGGTGGNYGYTF,TGTGCCAGCAGTTTTACAGGGGGCACTGGAGGTAACTATGGCTACACCTTC
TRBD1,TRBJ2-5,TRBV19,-,CASSRRGQGSLQETQYF,TGTGCCAGTAGTCGACGGGGACAGGGAAGTTTGCAAGAGACCCAGTACTTC
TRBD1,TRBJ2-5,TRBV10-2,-,CASSDPGTGKETQYF,TGCGCCAGCAGTGACCCCGGGACAGGCAAAGAGACCCAGTACTTC
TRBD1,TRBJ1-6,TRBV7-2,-,CASSTDRNSPLHF,TGTGCCAGCAGCACGGACAGGAATTCACCCCTCCACTTT
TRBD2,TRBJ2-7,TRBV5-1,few,CASSLGTSGYEQYF,TGTGCCAGCAGTTTAGGAACTAGCGGCTACGAGCAGTACTTC
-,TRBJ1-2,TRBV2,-,CASKEGEDNYGYTF,TGTGCCAGCAAAGAGGGAGAAGATAACTATGGCTACACCTTC
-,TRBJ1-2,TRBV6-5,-,CASNTGFGGYTF,TGTGCCAGTAATACAGGGTTTGGTGGCTACACCTTC
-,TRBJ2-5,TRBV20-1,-,CSAIRGERQTQYF,TGCAGTGCTATCCGGGGCGAGAGACAGACCCAGTACTTC
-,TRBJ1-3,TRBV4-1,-,CASSQGMVVGGAGNTIYF,TGCGCCAGCAGCCAAGGGATGGTGGTGGGGGGCGCTGGAAACACCATATATTTT
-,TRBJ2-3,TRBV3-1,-,CASSQELVADTQYF,TGTGCCAGCAGCCAAGAGCTCGTGGCAGATACGCAGTATTTT
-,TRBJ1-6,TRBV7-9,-,CASSLKDNSPLHF,TGTGCCAGCAGCTTGAAAGACAATTCACCCCTCCACTTT
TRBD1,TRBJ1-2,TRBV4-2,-,CASSQDREYGYTF,TGTGCCAGCAGCCAGGACAGGGAATATGGCTACACCTTC
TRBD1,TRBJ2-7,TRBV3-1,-,CASSLWAQGNYEQYF,TGTGCCAGCAGTCTGTGGGCACAGGGGAACTACGAGCAGTACTTC
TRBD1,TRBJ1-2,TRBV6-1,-,CASFLGQGGYGYTF,TGTGCCAGCTTTCTTGGACAGGGCGGCTATGGCTACACCTTC
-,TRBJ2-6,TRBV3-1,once,CASSQEHTGVAGANVLTF,TGTGCCAGCAGCCAAGAGCACACCGGGGTGGCTGGGGCCAACGTCCTGACTTTC
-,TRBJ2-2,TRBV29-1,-,CSVASGGSETGELFF,TGCAGCGTTGCGTCTGGGGGGTCGGAAACCGGGGAGCTGTTTTTT
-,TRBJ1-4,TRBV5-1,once,CASSSGRADEKLFF,TGCGCCAGCAGCTCTGGAAGGGCGGATGAAAAACTGTTTTTT
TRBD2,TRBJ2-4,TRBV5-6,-,CASSLYGRGLAENIQYF,TGTGCCAGCAGCTTGTACGGGAGGGGACTAGCGGAAAACATTCAGTACTTC
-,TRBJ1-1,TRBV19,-,CASSPGRRDTEAFF,TGTGCCAGTAGCCCGGGACGGAGGGACACTGAAGCTTTCTTT
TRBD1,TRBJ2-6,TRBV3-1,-,CASSQVPGQGNSGANVLTF,TGTGCCAGCAGCCAAGTACCGGGACAGGGGAATTCTGGGGCCAACGTCCTGACTTTC
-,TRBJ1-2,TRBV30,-,CAWSMSQQNGYTF,TGTGCCTGGAGTATGTCCCAACAAAATGGCTACACCTTC
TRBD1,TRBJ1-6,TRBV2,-,CASTGDYNSPLHF,TGTGCCTCGACAGGGGACTATAATTCACCCCTCCACTTT
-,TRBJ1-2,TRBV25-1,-,CASSVPGDYGYTF,TGTGCCAGCAGTGTTCCGGGGGACTATGGCTACACCTTC
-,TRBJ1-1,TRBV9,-,CASSLMGGRTEAFF,TGTGCCAGCAGCTTAATGGGGGGTAGGACTGAAGCTTTCTTT
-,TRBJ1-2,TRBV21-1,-,CASKGGNGYTF,TGTGCCAGCAAGGGGGGGAATGGCTACACCTTC
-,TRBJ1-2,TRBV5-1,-,CASSGDSTYGYTF,TGCGCCAGCAGTGGAGACAGTACCTATGGCTACACCTTC
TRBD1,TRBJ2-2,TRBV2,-,CASSGQGRTGELFF,TGTGCCAGCAGTGGACAGGGGAGGACCGGGGAGCTGTTTTTT
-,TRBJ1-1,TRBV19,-,CASSAWGTEAFF,TGTGCCAGCTCGGCATGGGGCACTGAAGCTTTCTTT
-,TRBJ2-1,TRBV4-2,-,CASSQNTWGGGGEQFF,TGTGCCAGCAGCCAGAACACGTGGGGGGGCGGGGGTGAGCAGTTCTTC
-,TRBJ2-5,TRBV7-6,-,CASSLAYPGETQYF,TGTGCCAGCAGCTTGGCCTACCCCGGAGAGACCCAGTACTTC
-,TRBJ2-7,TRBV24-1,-,CATIPGSIAYEQYF,TGTGCCACCATTCCGGGATCCATCGCCTACGAGCAGTACTTC
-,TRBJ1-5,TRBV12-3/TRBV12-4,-,CASSSEGGNQPQHF,TGTGCCAGCAGTAGCGAAGGCGGGAATCAGCCCCAGCATTTT
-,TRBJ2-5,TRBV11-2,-,CASSLGTHQETQYF,TGTGCCAGCAGCTTGGGGACTCATCAAGAGACCCAGTACTTC
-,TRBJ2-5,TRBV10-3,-,CATAGQSKETQYF,TGTGCCACCGCCGGACAGTCAAAAGAGACCCAGTACTTC
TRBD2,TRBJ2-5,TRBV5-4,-,CASSLDLAGPETQYF,TGTGCCAGCAGCTTGGATCTAGCGGGGCCGGAGACCCAGTACTTC
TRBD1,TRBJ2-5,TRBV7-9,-,CASSSRDRSPQYF,TGTGCCAGCAGCTCCCGGGACAGGTCTCCCCAGTACTTC
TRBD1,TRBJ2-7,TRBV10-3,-,CAIRLGTGFMEQYF,TGTGCCATCAGGTTAGGGACAGGGTTCATGGAGCAGTACTTC
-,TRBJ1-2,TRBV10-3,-,CAITRDPNYGYTF,TGTGCCATCACAAGGGACCCTAACTATGGCTACACCTTC
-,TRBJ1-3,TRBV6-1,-,CASSEYTGTGGNTIYF,TGTGCCAGCAGTGAATATACAGGGACCGGTGGAAACACCATATATTTT